The 25 T cell receptor beta chains below come from one sample, sequenced in a study of shared clonotypes between healthy human individuals. Repertoires were generated with immunoSEQ multiplex PCR, while TCRdb's copy carries only in-frame clones and drops some. The data hold some 550,000 clones, with 95% to 98% observed a single time. Sequencing was done on a sample of naive CD4+ T cells sorted from blood. Subset meaning: CD45RA+ positively selected. The receptors originated from a woman aged 30 to 39 in good health.

The genes are TRBV28 and TRBJ2-1; 14 bases agree with TRBD2. Germline trimming cut 1 base from V and 4 bases from J; bases unmatched to any gene: 15. CDR1 MDHEN and CDR2 SYDVKM come from the germline V gene. This CDR3 is 21 amino acids long. This chain's CDR3 is CASSLFNPGLAGASKYNEQFF. As DNA, the CDR3 is TGTGCCAGCAGTTTATTTAACCCGGGACTAGCGGGAGCTAGTAAGTACAATGAGCAGTTCTTC.

This chain uses TRBV11-3 with TRBJ2-1; 7 positions agree with TRBD1. Trimming took 5 bases from V and 8 from J; bases not matched to a gene: 9. The germline V gene encodes CDR1 SGHNT and CDR2 YENEEA. There are 14 residues in the CDR3. CDR3 bases: TGTGCCAGCAGCCTCGACAGGGCCGGGGATGAGCAGTTCTTC. Protein product: CASSLDRAGDEQFF.

The chain has TRBV27 and TRBJ1-5; no clear D. The V gene's germline CDR1 is MNHEY and CDR2 SMNVEV (reference sequence). This CDR3 is 12 amino acids long. Trimming stripped 8 bases from V and 9 bases from J, with 14 bases between. The DNA of the CDR3 is TGTGCCAGCGGTGGAGGTCTTTGGCCCCAGCATTTT. Protein: CASGGGLWPQHF.

Turning to this clone: Other DNA sequences of this sample code for an identical CDR3. The chain links TRBV2 to TRBJ1-3; D might be TRBD1 (5 bases). CDR3 length: 14 residues. CDR1 is SNHLY, CDR2 FYNNEI, per germline. Trimming pared 4 bases from V and 2 bases from J, leaving 9 bases between. The CDR3 loop is CASSAGGPGNTIYF. The CDR3 nucleotides read TGTGCCAGCAGTGCCGGGGGACCTGGAAACACCATATATTTT. Drawing the rest from reference TRBV2 and TRBJ1-3, the complete variable domain is EPEVTQTPSHQVTQMGQEVILRCVPISNHLYFYWYRQILGQKVEFLVSFYNNEISEKSEIFDDQFSVERPDGSNFTLKIRSTKLEDSAMYFCASSAGGPGNTIYFGEGSWLTVV.

The CDR3: CASSQLAGGKVEQFF. DNA of the CDR3: TGCGCCAGCAGCCAGCTAGCGGGAGGGAAGGTTGAGCAGTTCTTC. V usage is TRBV5-1 and J usage is TRBJ2-1; 12 bases are shared with TRBD2. This CDR3 contains 15 residues. The germline V gene encodes CDR1 SGHRS and CDR2 YFSETQ. The ends lost 4 bases at V and 9 bases at J; junction bases unmatched: 8.

The chain uses TRBV28 and TRBJ1-5; D may be TRBD1 (6 bases). Trimming took 3 bases from V and 3 from J, leaving 12 bases between them. CDR1 and CDR2 (germline): MDHEN, SYDVKM. CDR3 length equals 15 residues. This CDR3 reads CASSFSRGVNQPQHF. The CDR3 bases are TGTGCCAGCAGTTTTTCGAGGGGGGTCAATCAGCCCCAGCATTTT.

The chain recombines TRBV5-1 with TRBJ2-1; 7 bases line up with TRBD2. The length of the CDR3 is 17 residues. V lost 7 bases and J lost 1; bases outside the gene matches: 14. CDR1 and CDR2 from the germline V gene are SGHRS and YFSETQ. CDR3 sequence reads: CASRGSLAAVSYNEQFF. CDR3 DNA: TGCGCCAGCCGGGGTAGTCTAGCGGCGGTTTCCTACAATGAGCAGTTCTTC.

The genes are TRBV6-1 and TRBJ2-7; 7 nucleotides line up with TRBD2. The CDR3 is 13 residues long. Germline CDR1 reads MNHNS; CDR2 reads SASEGT. V lost 7 bases, J lost 1 base, and 4 bases stayed unmatched. This chain's CDR3 is CASTRAGSYEQYF. The CDR3 DNA is TGTGCCAGCACCCGAGCGGGGTCCTACGAGCAGTACTTC.

The chain has TRBV13 and TRBJ2-2, with D perhaps TRBD2 (6 bases). Germline V CDR1 and CDR2: PRHDT, FYEKMQ (reference sequence). The CDR3 is 18 residues long. Trimming removed 5 bases from V and 0 bases from J, with 19 bases in between. For the CDR3, the DNA is TGTGCCAGCAGCGGTGGAGGGTTGGGCGGGCCGAACACCGGGGAGCTGTTTTTT. Translation gives CASSGGGLGGPNTGELFF.

This clone was counted only a few times. V gene TRBV28 combines with J gene TRBJ2-7; D remains unclear. The CDR3 contains 12 residues. CDR1 and CDR2 (germline): MDHEN, SYDVKM. V was clipped by 4 bases and J by 1 base, with 5 bases between them. The DNA of the CDR3 is TGTGCCAGCAGTTGGGCGTCCTACGAGCAGTACTTC. Translating gives CASSWASYEQYF.

The chain combines TRBV7-6 with TRBJ1-4; no firm D call. Germline-derived CDR1 and CDR2 are SGHVS and FNYEAQ. With 5 bases removed from V and 5 bases from J, the gap between germline ends came to 18 bases. CDR3 length equals 16 residues. CDR3 loop: CASSRAAGRWNEKLFF. The CDR3 DNA sequence: TGTGCCAGCAGCCGGGCCGCCGGACGGTGGAATGAAAAACTGTTTTTT.

Worth noting for this clone: One end of the junction is discordant with germline, which a read error may explain. The V gene is TRBV5-1, the J gene TRBJ1-1; D gene ambiguous. This CDR3 has 12 amino acids. Germline CDR1 is SGHRS and CDR2 is YFSETQ. The CDR3 sequence is CASSRQDTEAFF. CDR3 bases: TGTGCCAGCAGTCGACAAGACACTGAAGCTTTCTTT.

This clone has only one observation. The rearrangement links TRBV6-6 to TRBJ1-1, with D uncertain. V lost 5 bases and J 6 bases, leaving 7 bases between the germline ends. Looked up from germline, CDR1 is MNHNY and CDR2 is SVGAGI (reference sequence). This CDR3 region has 11 residues. CDR3 sequence (DNA): TGTGCCAGCAGTACGAGCTCTGAAGCTTTCTTT. Its protein product is CASSTSSEAFF.

This clone has just one count. The rearrangement joins TRBV28 to TRBJ1-4, with 7 bases matching TRBD1. The CDR3 spans 16 residues. V dropped 7 bases and J dropped 6; count of bases not matched to a gene: 14. The germline V gene has CDR1 MDHEN and CDR2 SYDVKM. CDR3 in DNA: TGTGCCAGCAATAGGGTACAGGGGCGGGTTGATGAAAAACTGTTTTTT. Protein: CASNRVQGRVDEKLFF.

The rearrangement links TRBV5-4 to TRBJ2-4; 14 nucleotides match TRBD2. This CDR3 contains 19 residues. CDR1 and CDR2 from the germline V gene are SGHNT and YYREEE (reference sequence). J lost 1 base, V lost 4 bases, and 10 bases had no gene match. CDR3 amino acids: CASSGTSGSGPFAKNIQYF. The CDR3 nucleotides read TGTGCCAGCAGCGGGACTAGCGGGAGCGGGCCCTTCGCCAAAAACATTCAGTACTTC.

The CDR3 protein is CASSTWTSGSSGANVLTF. The CDR3 DNA reads as TGTGCCAGTAGTACCTGGACTAGCGGGAGTTCGGGGGCCAACGTCCTGACTTTC. The rearrangement uses TRBV19 and TRBJ2-6, with 13 bases fitting TRBD2. Trimming removed 4 bases from V and 4 bases from J; junction bases left unmatched: 7. Germline V lookup: CDR1 LNHDA, CDR2 SQIVND (reference sequence). This CDR3 comprises 18 residues.

The chain carries TRBV11-2 and TRBJ1-1; 10 bases are a match to TRBD1. CDR1 and CDR2 (germline): SGHAT, FQNNGV. The ends lost 3 bases at V and 4 bases at J; junction bases unmatched: 8. The CDR3 length is 16 residues. The CDR3 protein is CASSFDRGRGGTEAFF. The CDR3 nucleotides read TGTGCCAGCAGCTTCGACAGGGGGCGGGGTGGCACTGAAGCTTTCTTT.

The V gene is TRBV13, the J gene TRBJ2-7, with TRBD2 matching 11 bases. Looked up from germline, CDR1 is PRHDT and CDR2 is FYEKMQ (reference sequence). The trim removed 4 bases at V and 0 bases at J, leaving 8 bases unmatched. CDR3 length: 17 residues. DNA of the CDR3: TGTGCCAGCAGCTACTACCCCACTAGCGGGAGCTCCTACGAGCAGTACTTC. This sequence encodes CASSYYPTSGSSYEQYF.

V gene TRBV28 combines with J gene TRBJ2-1, with D possibly matching TRBD2 (6 bases). Per the germline V gene, CDR1 is MDHEN and CDR2 is SYDVKM. Trimming removed 8 bases at V and 3 bases at J, with 11 bases between. The length of the CDR3 is 13 residues. CDR3 coding DNA: TGTGCCAGCGCGGGAATTGTCTACAATGAGCAGTTCTTC. This translates into CASAGIVYNEQFF.

The V call is TRBV18, the J call TRBJ2-7, with a weak D call TRBD1 (6 bases). V dropped 3 bases and J dropped 0 bases, with 12 bases sitting between them. The CDR3 runs to 15 residues. Germline assignment: CDR1 KGHSH and CDR2 LQKENI. CDR3 amino acids: CASSPDRTHSYEQYF. CDR3 in DNA: TGTGCCAGCTCACCCGACAGGACCCACTCCTACGAGCAGTACTTC.

The chain couples TRBV27 to TRBJ2-7, with D possibly TRBD1 on 6 matching bases. The CDR3 spans 14 residues. In germline, CDR1 is MNHEY, CDR2 SMNVEV (reference sequence). Trimming left V 5 bases short and J 7 bases short, with 18 bases between. In DNA form, the CDR3 reads TGTGCCAGCAGTGCACAGGGAGTTTGGTGGGAGCAGTACTTC. It codes for CASSAQGVWWEQYF.

The CDR3 region is CASSQPRGAGSDTQYF. For the CDR3, the DNA is TGTGCCAGCAGCCAACCCCGCGGAGCGGGGTCAGATACGCAGTATTTT. This chain uses TRBV14 with TRBJ2-3; 7 bases map to TRBD2. Losses at the gene ends were 2 bases for V and 4 bases for J; bases not matched to a gene: 9. This CDR3 has 16 amino acids. Germline loops: CDR1 SGHDN, CDR2 FVKESK.

This clone occurred once. This chain's CDR3 is CASSDSQSGTRKSETQYF. DNA of the CDR3: TGTGCCAGCAGTGATTCCCAATCCGGGACTAGGAAGTCAGAGACCCAGTACTTC. The chain carries TRBV25-1 and TRBJ2-5, with 8 nucleotides matching TRBD2. V lost 3 bases, J lost 4 bases, and 16 bases stayed unmatched. CDR1 is MGHDK, CDR2 SYGVNS, per germline. The CDR3 length is 18 residues.

The chain is built from TRBV30 and TRBJ1-4; the D gene is possibly TRBD1 (5 bases). The CDR3 runs to 15 residues. Germline V gene sequence: CDR1 GTSNPN, CDR2 SVGIG (reference sequence). V lost 4 bases and J 8 bases, leaving 20 bases between the germline ends. CDR3 DNA: TGTGCCTGGAACCCCACGGGACCCGAACGGGAAAAACTGTTTTTT. As protein: CAWNPTGPEREKLFF.

V gene TRBV18 combines with J gene TRBJ1-2; D perhaps matches TRBD1 (6 bases). With 3 bases removed from V and 6 bases from J, the gap between germline ends came to 14 bases. Germline values: CDR1 KGHSH, CDR2 LQKENI. The length of the CDR3 is 14 residues. This chain's CDR3 is CASSPAGGRDGYTF. Here the CDR3 DNA reads TGTGCCAGCTCACCGGCGGGGGGCAGAGATGGCTACACCTTC.